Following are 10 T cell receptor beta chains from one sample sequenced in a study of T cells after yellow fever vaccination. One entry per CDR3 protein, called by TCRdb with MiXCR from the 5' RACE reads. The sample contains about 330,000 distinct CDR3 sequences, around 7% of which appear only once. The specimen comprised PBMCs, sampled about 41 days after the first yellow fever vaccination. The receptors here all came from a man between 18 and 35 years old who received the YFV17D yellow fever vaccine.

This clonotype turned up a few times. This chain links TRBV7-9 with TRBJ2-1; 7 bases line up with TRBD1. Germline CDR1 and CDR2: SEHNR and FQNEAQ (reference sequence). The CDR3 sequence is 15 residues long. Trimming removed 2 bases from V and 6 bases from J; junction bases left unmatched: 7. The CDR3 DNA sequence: TGTGCCAGCAGCTTATTGACAGGGTTTTTCAATGAGCAGTTCTTC. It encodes CASSLLTGFFNEQFF.

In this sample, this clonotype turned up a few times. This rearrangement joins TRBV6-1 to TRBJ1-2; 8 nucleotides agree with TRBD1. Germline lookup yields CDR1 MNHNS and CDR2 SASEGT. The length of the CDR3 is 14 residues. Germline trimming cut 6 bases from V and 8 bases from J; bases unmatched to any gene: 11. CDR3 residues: CASRRTGYSDGYTF. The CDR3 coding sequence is TGTGCCAGCAGGAGGACAGGGTATAGCGACGGCTACACCTTC.

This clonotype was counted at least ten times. The CDR3 DNA reads TGTGCCAGCAGCAGCAGCGGGGGGGCACCGGTCGTAGGGTTCTTC. Residues: CASSSSGGAPVVGFF. The V and J genes are TRBV6-2 or TRBV6-3 and TRBJ2-1, with 10 bases fitting TRBD2. The CDR3 runs to 15 residues. With 6 bases clipped from V and 15 bases from J, the junction kept 17 bases outside the gene matches. CDR1 and CDR2 from the germline V gene are MNHEY and SVGEGT.

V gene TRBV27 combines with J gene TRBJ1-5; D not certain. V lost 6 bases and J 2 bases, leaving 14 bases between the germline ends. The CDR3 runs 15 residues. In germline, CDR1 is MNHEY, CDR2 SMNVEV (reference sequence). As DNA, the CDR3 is TGTGCCAGCAGGGAAGGAGAGGGCGGCAATCAGCCCCAGCATTTT. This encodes CASREGEGGNQPQHF.

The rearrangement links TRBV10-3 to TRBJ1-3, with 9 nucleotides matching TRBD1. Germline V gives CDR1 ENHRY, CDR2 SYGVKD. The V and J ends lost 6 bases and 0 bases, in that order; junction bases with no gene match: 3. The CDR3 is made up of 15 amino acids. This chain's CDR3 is CAISRDRVSGNTIYF. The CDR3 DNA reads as TGTGCCATCAGCAGGGACAGGGTCTCTGGAAACACCATATATTTT.

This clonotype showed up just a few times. Here the CDR3 reads CASNGGPSETQYF. CDR3 bases: TGTGCCAGTAATGGGGGGCCGTCGGAGACCCAGTACTTC. The chain links TRBV19 to TRBJ2-5; D may correspond to TRBD1 or TRBD2 (6 bases each). Germline CDR1 reads LNHDA; CDR2 reads SQIVND (reference sequence). The CDR3 loop spans 13 amino acids. The ends were cut back, 7 bases at V and 5 bases at J, with 14 bases in the middle.

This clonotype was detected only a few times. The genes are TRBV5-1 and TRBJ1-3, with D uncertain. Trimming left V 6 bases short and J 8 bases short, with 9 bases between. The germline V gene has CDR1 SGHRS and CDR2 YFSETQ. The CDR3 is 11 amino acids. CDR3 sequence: CASIIPHTIYF. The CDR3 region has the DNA TGCGCCAGCATAATCCCCCACACCATATATTTT. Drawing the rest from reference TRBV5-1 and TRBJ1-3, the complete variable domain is KAGVTQTPRYLIKTRGQQVTLSCSPISGHRSVSWYQQTPGQGLQFLFEYFSETQRNKGNFPGRFSGRQFSNSRSEMNVSTLELGDSALYLCASIIPHTIYFGEGSWLTVV.

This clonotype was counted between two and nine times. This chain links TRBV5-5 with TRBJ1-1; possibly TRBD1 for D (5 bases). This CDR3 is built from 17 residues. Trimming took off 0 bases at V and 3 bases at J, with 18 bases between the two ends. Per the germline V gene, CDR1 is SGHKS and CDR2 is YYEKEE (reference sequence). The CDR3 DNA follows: TGTGCCAGCAGCTTGGCGCTCAGGGAGACGAGGGACACTGAAGCTTTCTTT. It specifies CASSLALRETRDTEAFF.

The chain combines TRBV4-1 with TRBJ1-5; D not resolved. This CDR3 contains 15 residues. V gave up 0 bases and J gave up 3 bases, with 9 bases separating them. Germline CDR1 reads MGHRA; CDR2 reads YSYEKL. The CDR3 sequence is CASSQEGRHNQPQHF. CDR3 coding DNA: TGCGCCAGCAGCCAAGAGGGCAGGCACAATCAGCCCCAGCATTTT.

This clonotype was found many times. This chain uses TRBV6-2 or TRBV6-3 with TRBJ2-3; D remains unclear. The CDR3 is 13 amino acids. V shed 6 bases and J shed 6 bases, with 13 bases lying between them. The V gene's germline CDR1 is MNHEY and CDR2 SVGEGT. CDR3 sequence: CASRDWSLDTQYF. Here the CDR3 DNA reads TGTGCCAGCAGGGATTGGAGTTTGGATACGCAGTATTTT.